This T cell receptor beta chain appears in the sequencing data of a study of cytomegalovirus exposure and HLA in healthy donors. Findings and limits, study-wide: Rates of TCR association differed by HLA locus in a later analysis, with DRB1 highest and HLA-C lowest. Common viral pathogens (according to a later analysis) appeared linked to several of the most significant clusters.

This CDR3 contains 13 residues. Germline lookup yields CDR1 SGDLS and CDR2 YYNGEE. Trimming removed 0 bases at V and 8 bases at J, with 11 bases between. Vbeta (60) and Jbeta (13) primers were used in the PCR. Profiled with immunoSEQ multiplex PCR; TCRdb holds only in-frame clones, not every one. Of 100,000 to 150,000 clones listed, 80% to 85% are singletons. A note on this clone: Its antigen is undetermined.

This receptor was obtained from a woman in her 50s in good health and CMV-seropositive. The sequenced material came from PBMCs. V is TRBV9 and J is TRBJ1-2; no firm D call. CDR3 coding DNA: TGTGCCAGCAGCGTAGGGGCGGGAGGCGGCTACACCTTC. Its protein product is CASSVGAGGGYTF.